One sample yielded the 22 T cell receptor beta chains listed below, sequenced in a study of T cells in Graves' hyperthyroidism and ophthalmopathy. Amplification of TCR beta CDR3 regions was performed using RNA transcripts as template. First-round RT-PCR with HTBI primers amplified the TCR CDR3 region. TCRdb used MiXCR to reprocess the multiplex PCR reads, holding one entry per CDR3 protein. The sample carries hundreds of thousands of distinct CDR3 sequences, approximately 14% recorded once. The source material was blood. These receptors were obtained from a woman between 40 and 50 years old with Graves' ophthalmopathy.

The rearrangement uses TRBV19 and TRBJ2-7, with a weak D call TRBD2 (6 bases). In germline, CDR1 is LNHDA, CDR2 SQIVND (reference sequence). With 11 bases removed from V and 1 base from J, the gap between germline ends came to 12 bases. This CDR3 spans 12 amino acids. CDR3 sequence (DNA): TGTGCCCCGCCGGGGGAGTCCTACGAGCAGTACTTC. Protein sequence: CAPPGESYEQYF.

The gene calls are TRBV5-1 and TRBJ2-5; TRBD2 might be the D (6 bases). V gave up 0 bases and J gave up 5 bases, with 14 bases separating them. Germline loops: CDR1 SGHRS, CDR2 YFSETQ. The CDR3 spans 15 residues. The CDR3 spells CASSLEAGPGETQYF. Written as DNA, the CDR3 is TGCGCCAGCAGCTTGGAGGCGGGACCGGGGGAGACCCAGTACTTC.

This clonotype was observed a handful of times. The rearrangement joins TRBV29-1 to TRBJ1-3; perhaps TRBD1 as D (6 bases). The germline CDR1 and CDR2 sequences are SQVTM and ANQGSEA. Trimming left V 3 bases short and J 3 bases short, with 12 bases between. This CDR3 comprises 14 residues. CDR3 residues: CSVEMDRNGNTIYF. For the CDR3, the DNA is TGCAGCGTTGAGATGGACAGAAATGGAAACACCATATATTTT.

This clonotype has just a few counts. CDR3 DNA: TGCAGTGCTCTCCACCCCGTCGGCTACGAGCAGTACTTC. Its protein product is CSALHPVGYEQYF. The chain employs TRBV20-1 and TRBJ2-7; D is unresolved. This CDR3 comprises 13 residues. Germline values: CDR1 DFQATT, CDR2 SNEGSKA (reference sequence). The V end lost 5 bases, the J end lost 3 bases, and 14 bases lay between the germline ends.

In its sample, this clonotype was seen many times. CDR3 bases: TGTGCCAGCAGCCTCGACCCTCAACTAGCGCCGCAGTACTTC. Residues: CASSLDPQLAPQYF. The chain combines TRBV7-2 with TRBJ2-7; TRBD2 agrees at 7 bases. Germline lookup yields CDR1 SGHTA and CDR2 FQGNSA. The V and J ends lost 5 bases and 9 bases, in that order; junction bases with no gene match: 13. The CDR3 length is 14 residues.

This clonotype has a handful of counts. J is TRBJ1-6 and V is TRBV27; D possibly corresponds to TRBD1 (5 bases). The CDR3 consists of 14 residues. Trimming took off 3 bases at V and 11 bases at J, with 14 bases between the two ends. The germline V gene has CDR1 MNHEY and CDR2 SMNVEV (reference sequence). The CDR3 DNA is TGTGCCAGCAGTTTTAGGGGCTCAGGGCCACCCCTCCACTTT. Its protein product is CASSFRGSGPPLHF.

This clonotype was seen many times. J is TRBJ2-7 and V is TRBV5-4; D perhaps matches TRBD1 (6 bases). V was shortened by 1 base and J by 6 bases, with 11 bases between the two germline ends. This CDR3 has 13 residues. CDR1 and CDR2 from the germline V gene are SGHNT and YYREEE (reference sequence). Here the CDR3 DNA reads TGTGCCAGCAGCTTGTGGACAGCCCCCGAGCAGTACTTC. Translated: CASSLWTAPEQYF. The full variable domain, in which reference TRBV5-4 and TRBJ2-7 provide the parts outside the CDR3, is ETGVTQSPTHLIKTRGQQVTLRCSSQSGHNTVSWYQQALGQGPQFIFQYYREEENGRGNFPPRFSGLQFPNYSSELNVNALELDDSALYLCASSLWTAPEQYFGPGTRLTVT.

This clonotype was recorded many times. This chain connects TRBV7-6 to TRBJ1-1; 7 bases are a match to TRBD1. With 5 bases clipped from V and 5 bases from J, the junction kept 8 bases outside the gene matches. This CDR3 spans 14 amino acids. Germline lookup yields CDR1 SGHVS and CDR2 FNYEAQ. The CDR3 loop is CASSLGGEGTEAFF. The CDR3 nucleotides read TGTGCCAGCAGCCTAGGGGGCGAGGGGACTGAAGCTTTCTTT.

In DNA, the CDR3 is TGTGCCAGCAGTGATTGGGAAAGGGGGCGGCTTGACTACACCTTC. Amino acid sequence: CASSDWERGRLDYTF. V gene TRBV25-1 combines with J gene TRBJ1-2, with 7 bases lining up with TRBD1. The CDR3 spans 15 residues. CDR1 is MGHDK and CDR2 is SYGVNS in the germline V gene. Trimming took 3 bases from V and 10 from J; bases not matched to a gene: 14.

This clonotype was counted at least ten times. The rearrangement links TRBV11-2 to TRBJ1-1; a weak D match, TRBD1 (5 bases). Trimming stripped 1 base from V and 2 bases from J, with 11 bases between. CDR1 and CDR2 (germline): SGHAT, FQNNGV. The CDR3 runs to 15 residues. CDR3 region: CASSLGRQINTEAFF. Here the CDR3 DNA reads TGTGCCAGCAGCTTAGGCCGACAGATTAACACTGAAGCTTTCTTT.

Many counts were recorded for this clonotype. CDR3 in DNA: TGTGCCAGCAGATCGGGACAGTCTACCTACGAGCAGTACTTC. It encodes CASRSGQSTYEQYF. The chain links TRBV28 to TRBJ2-7; 7 bases align to TRBD1. The CDR3 covers 14 residues. The V and J ends lost 6 bases and 2 bases, in that order; junction bases with no gene match: 7. The germline gives CDR1 MDHEN, CDR2 SYDVKM.

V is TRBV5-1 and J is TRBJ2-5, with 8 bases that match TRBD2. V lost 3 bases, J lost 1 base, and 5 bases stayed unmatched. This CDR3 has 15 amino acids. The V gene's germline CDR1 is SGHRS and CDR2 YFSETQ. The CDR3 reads CASSSGRGLQETQYF. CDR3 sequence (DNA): TGCGCCAGCAGCTCCGGGAGGGGACTCCAAGAGACCCAGTACTTC.

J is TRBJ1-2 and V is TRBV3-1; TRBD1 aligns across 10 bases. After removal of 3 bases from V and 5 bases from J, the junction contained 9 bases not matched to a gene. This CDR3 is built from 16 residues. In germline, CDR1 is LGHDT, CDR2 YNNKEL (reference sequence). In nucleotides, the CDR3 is TGTGCCAGCAGCCATCTCGGGACAGGGGTAGATTATGGCTACACCTTC. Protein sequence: CASSHLGTGVDYGYTF.

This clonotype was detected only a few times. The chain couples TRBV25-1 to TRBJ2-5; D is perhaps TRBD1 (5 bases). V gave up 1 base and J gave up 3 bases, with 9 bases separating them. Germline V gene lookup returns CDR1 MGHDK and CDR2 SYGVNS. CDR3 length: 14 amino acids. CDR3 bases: TGTGCCAGCAGTGAATTGGGGCATGAAGAGACCCAGTACTTC. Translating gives CASSELGHEETQYF.

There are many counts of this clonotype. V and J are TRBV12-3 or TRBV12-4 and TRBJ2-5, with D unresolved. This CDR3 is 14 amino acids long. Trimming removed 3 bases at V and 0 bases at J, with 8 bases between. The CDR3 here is CASSFVQYQETQYF. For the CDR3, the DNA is TGTGCCAGCAGTTTTGTACAGTACCAAGAGACCCAGTACTTC.

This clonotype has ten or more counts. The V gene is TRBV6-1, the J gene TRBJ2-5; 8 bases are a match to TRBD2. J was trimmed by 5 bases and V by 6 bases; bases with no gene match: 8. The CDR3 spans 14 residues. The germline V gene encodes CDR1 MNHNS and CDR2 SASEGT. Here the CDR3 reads CASSEAGGRETQYF. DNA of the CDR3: TGTGCCAGCAGCGAGGCGGGAGGACGGGAGACCCAGTACTTC.

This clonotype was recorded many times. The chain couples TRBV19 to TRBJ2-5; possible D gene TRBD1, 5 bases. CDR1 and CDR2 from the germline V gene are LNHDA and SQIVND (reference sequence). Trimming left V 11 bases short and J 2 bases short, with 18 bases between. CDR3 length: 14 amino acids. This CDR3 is CASRPQGYQETQYF. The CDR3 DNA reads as TGTGCCTCAAGGCCGCAGGGCTATCAAGAGACCCAGTACTTC.

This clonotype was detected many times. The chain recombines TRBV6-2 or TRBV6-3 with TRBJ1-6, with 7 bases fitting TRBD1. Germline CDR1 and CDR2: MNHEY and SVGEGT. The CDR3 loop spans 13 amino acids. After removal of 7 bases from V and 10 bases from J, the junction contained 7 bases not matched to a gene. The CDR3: CASTWDRRSPLHF. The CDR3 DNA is TGTGCCAGCACCTGGGACAGAAGATCACCCCTCCACTTT.

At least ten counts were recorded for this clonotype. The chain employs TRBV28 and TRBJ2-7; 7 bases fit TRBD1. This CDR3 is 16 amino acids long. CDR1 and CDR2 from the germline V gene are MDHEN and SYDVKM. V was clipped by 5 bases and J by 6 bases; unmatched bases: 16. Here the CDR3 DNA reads TGTGCCAGCAGTACCGGTACTGGGACAGTGGGCCGCGAGCAGTACTTC. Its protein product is CASSTGTGTVGREQYF. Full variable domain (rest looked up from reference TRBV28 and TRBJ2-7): DVKVTQSSRYLVKRTGEKVFLECVQDMDHENMFWYRQDPGLGLRLIYFSYDVKMKEKGDIPEGYSVSREKKERFSLILESASTNQTSMYLCASSTGTGTVGREQYFGPGTRLTVT.

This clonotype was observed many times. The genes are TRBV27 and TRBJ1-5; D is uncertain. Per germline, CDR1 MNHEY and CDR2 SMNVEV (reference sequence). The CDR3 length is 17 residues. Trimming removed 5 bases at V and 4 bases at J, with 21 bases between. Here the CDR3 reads CASSPDTPLVINQPQHF. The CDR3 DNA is TGTGCCAGCAGTCCTGATACCCCATTAGTAATAAATCAGCCCCAGCATTTT.

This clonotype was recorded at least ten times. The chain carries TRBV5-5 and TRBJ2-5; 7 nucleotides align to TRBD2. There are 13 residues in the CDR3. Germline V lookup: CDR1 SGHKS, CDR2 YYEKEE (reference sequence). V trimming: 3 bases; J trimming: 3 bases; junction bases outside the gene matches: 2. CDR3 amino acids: CASSWGGEETQYF. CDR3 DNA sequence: TGTGCCAGCAGCTGGGGGGGGGAAGAGACCCAGTACTTC.

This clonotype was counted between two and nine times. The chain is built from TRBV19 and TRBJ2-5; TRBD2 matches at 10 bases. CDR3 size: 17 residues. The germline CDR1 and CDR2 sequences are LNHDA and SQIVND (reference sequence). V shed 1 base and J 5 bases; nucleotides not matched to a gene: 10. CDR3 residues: CASSIGASGSRRETQYF. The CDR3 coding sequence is TGTGCCAGTAGTATAGGGGCTAGCGGGAGTCGGCGGGAGACCCAGTACTTC.